These 12 T cell receptor beta chains originate from one sample sequenced in a study of blood T cell repertoires in COVID-19 (dated by TCRdb to the early 2020s). Preparation of the library involved the immunoSEQ multiplex PCR assay. TCRdb took over this immuneACCESS table, retaining in-frame rearrangements with V and J assigned. Such tables are incomplete; in checked studies, under half of the missing clones stem from an unresolved V gene, and the remainder is unexplained. The sample contains approximately 180,000 clones, 88% of them found a single time. Of the sample, 4% to 5.5% falls within the top ten clones. The material sequenced was peripheral blood. The receptors here all came from a human donor in a cohort sampled during active COVID-19.

This sequence joins TRBV24-1 and TRBJ1-6; 7 nucleotides agree with TRBD1. The V gene end was trimmed by 1 base and the J gene end by 3 bases; junction bases not matched to a gene: 11. This CDR3 is 19 amino acids long. CDR1 KGHDR and CDR2 SFDVKD come from the germline V gene. The CDR3 DNA sequence: TGTGCCACCAGTGATTTATCAGGGTGGGGACAGTACTATAATTCACCCCTCCACTTT. It codes for CATSDLSGWGQYYNSPLHF.

This rearrangement joins TRBV9 to TRBJ1-3; possibly TRBD1 for D (6 bases). This CDR3 has 16 amino acids. Germline V gene data show CDR1 as SGDLS and CDR2 as YYNGEE. Trimming stripped 2 bases from V and 0 bases from J, with 12 bases between. The CDR3 protein is CASSVSGARSGNTIYF. DNA for the CDR3: TGTGCCAGCAGCGTCTCAGGGGCCCGCTCTGGAAACACCATATATTTT. Full variable domain (rest looked up from reference TRBV9 and TRBJ1-3): DSGVTQTPKHLITATGQRVTLRCSPRSGDLSVYWYQQSLDQGLQFLIQYYNGEERAKGNILERFSAQQFPDLHSELNLSSLELGDSALYFCASSVSGARSGNTIYFGEGSWLTVV.

V and J are TRBV27 and TRBJ2-5; 7 nucleotides align to TRBD1. Germline V gives CDR1 MNHEY, CDR2 SMNVEV (reference sequence). This CDR3 is 14 amino acids long. Trimming at V came to 5 bases and at J to 2 bases, leaving 5 bases not matched to a gene. This CDR3 is CASSRDRLQETQYF. The CDR3 DNA reads as TGTGCCAGCAGTCGGGACAGACTTCAAGAGACCCAGTACTTC.

The CDR3 DNA reads as TGCGCCAGCAGCCACCGACTAGCGGTGAGCTACGAGCAGTACTTC. Protein sequence: CASSHRLAVSYEQYF. The chain recombines TRBV4-1 with TRBJ2-7, with TRBD2 identical over 9 bases. The J segment lost 3 bases and the V segment lost 3 bases, leaving 6 bases of the junction unmatched. The germline V gene has CDR1 MGHRA and CDR2 YSYEKL. This CDR3 region has 15 residues.

The rearrangement joins TRBV11-2 to TRBJ2-7; the D gene is possibly TRBD2 (5 bases). Germline V gene data show CDR1 as SGHAT and CDR2 as FQNNGV. The V and J ends lost 2 bases and 6 bases respectively, with 8 bases between them. There are 12 residues in the CDR3. CDR3 bases: TGTGCCAGCAGCTTATTAGGAGGCGAGCAGTACTTC. Residues: CASSLLGGEQYF.

This chain links TRBV20-1 with TRBJ2-1; D may be TRBD2 (7 bases). This CDR3 has 14 residues. The germline CDR1 and CDR2 sequences are DFQATT and SNEGSKA (reference sequence). V was pared by 3 bases and J by 11 bases, with 20 bases between. Here the CDR3 DNA reads TGCAGTGCTAGTGGTCTAGCGGTCGGGACAAAGCAGTTCTTC. It specifies CSASGLAVGTKQFF.

The chain has TRBV15 and TRBJ2-3, with D possibly being TRBD2 (5 bases). Germline assignment: CDR1 LNHNV and CDR2 YYDKDF (reference sequence). The CDR3 is made up of 14 amino acids. Trimming took off 4 bases at V and 1 base at J, with 9 bases between the two ends. The CDR3 here is CATSTSMGTDTQYF. The CDR3 nucleotides read TGTGCCACCAGCACTAGCATGGGCACAGATACGCAGTATTTT.

The chain links TRBV18 to TRBJ1-6; D is unclear. The V gene's germline CDR1 is KGHSH and CDR2 LQKENI. The CDR3 is 16 amino acids. The V and J ends lost 2 bases and 0 bases respectively, with 8 bases between them. The CDR3 spells CASSPDVSSYNSPLHF. CDR3 nucleotides: TGTGCCAGCTCACCAGATGTGAGCTCCTATAATTCACCCCTCCACTTT.

For the CDR3, the DNA is TGTGCCAGCAGCTTAGGAGGGGGAGTGACTTCCTACGAGCAGTACTTC. It codes for CASSLGGGVTSYEQYF. V gene TRBV7-2 combines with J gene TRBJ2-7, with D tentatively TRBD1 (6 bases). Germline CDR1 reads SGHTA; CDR2 reads FQGNSA. The length of the CDR3 is 16 residues. Trimming left V 1 base short and J 1 base short, with 14 bases between.

The CDR3 protein is CASSLPQGASRNEQFF. CDR3 coding DNA: TGTGCCAGCAGCTTACCACAGGGGGCCAGCCGCAATGAGCAGTTCTTC. The chain is built from TRBV7-2 and TRBJ2-1; the match to TRBD1 covers 9 bases. V lost 2 bases and J lost 6; bases outside the gene matches: 8. Germline V gene sequence: CDR1 SGHTA, CDR2 FQGNSA. This CDR3 has 16 residues.

This rearrangement joins TRBV19 to TRBJ2-7; D perhaps matches TRBD1 (6 bases). V shed 5 bases and J shed 3 bases, with 14 bases lying between them. Germline CDR1 and CDR2: LNHDA and SQIVND (reference sequence). CDR3 length equals 14 residues. The CDR3 DNA is TGTGCCAGTAGTCCCATGACAGGAGGCTACGAGCAGTACTTC. Protein: CASSPMTGGYEQYF.

This sequence joins TRBV7-2 and TRBJ1-1; D unresolved. Trimming removed 1 base at V and 9 bases at J, with 12 bases between. The CDR3 runs to 13 residues. Germline V CDR1 and CDR2: SGHTA, FQGNSA. The CDR3 DNA reads as TGTGCCAGCAGCTTAGATCCGGGTCCGAAAGCTTTCTTT. Amino acids: CASSLDPGPKAFF.